Listed below are T cell receptor beta chains from one sample, sequenced in a study of cytomegalovirus exposure and HLA in healthy donors. Using immunoSEQ multiplex PCR, the repertoire was profiled, and TCRdb retains in-frame clones only, with some absent. Of 55,000 to 75,000 clones listed, 85% to 95% are singletons. Sequences were obtained from PBMCs. These receptors were taken from a man younger than 35 in good health and CMV-seropositive. Both conserved end residues are part of each CDR3. D genes are given only for firm matches. Clone size is shown for a subset of rows, as once, few, many or a class of expanded clone.

>.|TRBV5-1|TRBJ2-5|TRBD2
TGCGCCAGCAGCTTCAGGACTAGCGGGAGCGGGGAGACCCAGTACTTC
CASSFRTSGSGETQYF
>.|TRBV5-5|TRBJ2-1|.
TGTGCCAGCAGAATGGAGGCATCCAATGAGCAGTTCTTC
CASRMEASNEQFF
>.|TRBV5-1|TRBJ2-5|.
TGCGCCAGCAGCTTGGGCAGGGCCGGGGAGACCCAGTACTTC
CASSLGRAGETQYF
>.|TRBV15|TRBJ1-1|.
TGTGCCACCAGCAGAGGTTGGCAGGGGCTGAACACTGAAGCTTTCTTT
CATSRGWQGLNTEAFF
>.|TRBV6-6|TRBJ2-3|.
TGTGCCAGCACCCCAGCGCCAGCCGGTACGCAGTATTTT
CASTPAPAGTQYF
>.|TRBV27|TRBJ1-2|TRBD1
TGTGCCAGCAGTTTAGTAGGGGGCCTGTGGTATGGCTACACCTTC
CASSLVGGLWYGYTF
>few|TRBV7-2|TRBJ2-1|.
TGTGCCAGCAGCTTAGGAGACTATTACAATGAGCAGTTCTTC
CASSLGDYYNEQFF
>.|TRBV5-1|TRBJ2-7|TRBD1
TGCGCCAGCAGCATTGGACAGGGCCCCTACGAGCAGTACTTC
CASSIGQGPYEQYF
>few|TRBV7-6|TRBJ2-7|.
TGTGCCAGCAGCAAGACAGAACCCTTCTACGAGCAGTACTTC
CASSKTEPFYEQYF
>.|TRBV30|TRBJ1-1|.
TGTGCCTGGAGGGAGGAGAACACTGAAGCTTTCTTT
CAWREENTEAFF
>once|TRBV2|TRBJ2-7|.
TGTGCCAGCGGAGGGGAGGTCGGGTACTTC
CASGGEVGYF
>.|TRBV7-8|TRBJ2-1|.
TGTGCCAGCAGCACCCCGGGACAAAATATCGGTGGCAATGAGCAGTTCTTC
CASSTPGQNIGGNEQFF
>.|TRBV14|TRBJ1-1|.
TGTGCCAGCAGCCAAGGCACCGGGACATCTAAGGCTTTCTTT
CASSQGTGTSKAFF
>.|TRBV30|TRBJ2-7|TRBD1
TGTGCCTGGAGTGTACGGGACAGGGGCTACGAGCAGTACTTC
CAWSVRDRGYEQYF
>once|TRBV18|TRBJ1-2|TRBD1
TGTGCCAGCTCACCCTACCGGGACAGGGGATCCTTTGGCTATGGCTACACCTTC
CASSPYRDRGSFGYGYTF
>.|TRBV5-4|TRBJ2-7|TRBD1
TGTGCCAGCAGCTTACAGGGGGCGTACGAGCAGTACTTC
CASSLQGAYEQYF
>.|TRBV30|TRBJ1-1|.
TGTGCCTGGAGTGTTCAGGGGACCACTGAAGCTTTCTTT
CAWSVQGTTEAFF
>.|TRBV30|TRBJ1-2|.
TGTGCCTGGAGCCCCTTGGACAGTAACTATGGCTACACCTTC
CAWSPLDSNYGYTF
>.|TRBV9|TRBJ2-6|.
TGTGCCAGCCGGGGGTGGGGGTCCGGCTCTGGGGCCAACGTCCTGACTTTC
CASRGWGSGSGANVLTF
>.|TRBV4-1|TRBJ1-1|.
TGCGCCAGCAGCCAAGATCTGGAAGCTTTCTTT
CASSQDLEAFF
>.|TRBV7-2|TRBJ2-3|TRBD2
TGTGCCAGCAGCACCGGACTAGCGGGAGTAACAGATACGCAGTATTTT
CASSTGLAGVTDTQYF
>.|TRBV6-1|TRBJ2-7|.
TGTGCCAGCAGGGGCTTTGACGAGCAGTACTTC
CASRGFDEQYF
>.|TRBV5-1|TRBJ2-1|TRBD2
TGCGCCAGCAGCCACCTAGCGGGAGAATACAATGAGCAGTTCTTC
CASSHLAGEYNEQFF
>.|TRBV29-1|TRBJ2-7|TRBD2
TGCAGCGTTGAATTCCTAGCGGGAGGTGTAGACGAGCAGTACTTC
CSVEFLAGGVDEQYF